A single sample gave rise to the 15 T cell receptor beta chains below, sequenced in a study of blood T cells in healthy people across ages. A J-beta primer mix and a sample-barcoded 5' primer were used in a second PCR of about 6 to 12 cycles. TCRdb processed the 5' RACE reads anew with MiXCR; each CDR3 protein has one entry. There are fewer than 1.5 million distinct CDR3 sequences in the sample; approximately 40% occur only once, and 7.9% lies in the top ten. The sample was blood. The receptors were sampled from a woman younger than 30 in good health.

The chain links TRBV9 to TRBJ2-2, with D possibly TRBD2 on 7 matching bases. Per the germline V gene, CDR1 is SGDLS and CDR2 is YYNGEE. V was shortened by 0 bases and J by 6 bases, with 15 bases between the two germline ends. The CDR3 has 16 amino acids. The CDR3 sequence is CASSVGRGTKAGELFF. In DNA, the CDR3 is TGTGCCAGCAGCGTAGGGAGGGGGACTAAAGCCGGGGAGCTGTTTTTT.

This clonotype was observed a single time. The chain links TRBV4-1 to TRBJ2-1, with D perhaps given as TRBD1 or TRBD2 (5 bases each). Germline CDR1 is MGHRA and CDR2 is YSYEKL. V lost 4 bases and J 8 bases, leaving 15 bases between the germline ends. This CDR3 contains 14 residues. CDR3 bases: TGCGCCAGCAGCCGGGGACGGGATAAGGATGAGCAGTTCTTC. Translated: CASSRGRDKDEQFF.

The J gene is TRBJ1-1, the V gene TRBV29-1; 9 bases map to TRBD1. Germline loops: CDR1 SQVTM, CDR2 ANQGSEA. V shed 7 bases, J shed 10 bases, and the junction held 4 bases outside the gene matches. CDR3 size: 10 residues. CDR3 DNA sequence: TGCAGCGGCGACAGGGGGGGAGCTTTCTTT. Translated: CSGDRGGAFF. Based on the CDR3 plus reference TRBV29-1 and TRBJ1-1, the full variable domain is SAVISQKPSRDICQRGTSLTIQCQVDSQVTMMFWYRQQPGQSLTLIATANQGSEATYESGFVIDKFPISRPNLTFSTLTVSNMSPEDSSIYLCSGDRGGAFFGQGTRLTVV.

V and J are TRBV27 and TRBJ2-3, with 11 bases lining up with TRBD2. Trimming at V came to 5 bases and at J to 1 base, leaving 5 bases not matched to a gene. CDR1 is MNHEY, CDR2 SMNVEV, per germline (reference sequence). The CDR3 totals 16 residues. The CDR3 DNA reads TGTGCCAGCAGTCTGACTAGCGGGGTTCGCACAGATACGCAGTATTTT. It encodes CASSLTSGVRTDTQYF.

CDR3 sequence: CASSLKGGPLSYNEQFF. As DNA, the CDR3 is TGTGCCAGCAGCTTGAAAGGGGGGCCCCTCTCCTACAATGAGCAGTTCTTC. V and J are TRBV7-9 and TRBJ2-1, with D perhaps matching TRBD1 or TRBD2 (6 bases each). The CDR3 is made up of 17 amino acids. Germline V gene lookup returns CDR1 SEHNR and CDR2 FQNEAQ (reference sequence). The V end was cut by 3 bases, the J end by 0 bases, with 15 bases between.

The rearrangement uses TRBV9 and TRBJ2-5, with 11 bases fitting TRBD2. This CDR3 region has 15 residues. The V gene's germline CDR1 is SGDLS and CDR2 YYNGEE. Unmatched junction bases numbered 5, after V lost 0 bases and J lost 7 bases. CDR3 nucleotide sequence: TGTGCCAGCAGCGTAGATAGCGGGAGGGCCGGGACCCAGTACTTC. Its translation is CASSVDSGRAGTQYF.

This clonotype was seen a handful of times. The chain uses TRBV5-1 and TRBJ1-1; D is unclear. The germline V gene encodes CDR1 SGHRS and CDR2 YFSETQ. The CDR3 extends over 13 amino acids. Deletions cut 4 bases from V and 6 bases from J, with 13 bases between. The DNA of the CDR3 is TGCGCCAGCAGCCCCGGACCCACTTCTGAAGCTTTCTTT. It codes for CASSPGPTSEAFF. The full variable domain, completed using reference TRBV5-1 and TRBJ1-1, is KAGVTQTPRYLIKTRGQQVTLSCSPISGHRSVSWYQQTPGQGLQFLFEYFSETQRNKGNFPGRFSGRQFSNSRSEMNVSTLELGDSALYLCASSPGPTSEAFFGQGTRLTVV.

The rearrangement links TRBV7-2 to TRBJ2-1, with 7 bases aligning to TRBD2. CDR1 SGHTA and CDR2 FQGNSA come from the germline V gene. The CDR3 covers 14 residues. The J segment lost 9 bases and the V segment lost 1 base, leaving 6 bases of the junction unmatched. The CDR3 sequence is CASSLEATSCEQFF. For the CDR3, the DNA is TGTGCCAGCAGCTTAGAAGCGACTAGCTGTGAGCAGTTCTTC.

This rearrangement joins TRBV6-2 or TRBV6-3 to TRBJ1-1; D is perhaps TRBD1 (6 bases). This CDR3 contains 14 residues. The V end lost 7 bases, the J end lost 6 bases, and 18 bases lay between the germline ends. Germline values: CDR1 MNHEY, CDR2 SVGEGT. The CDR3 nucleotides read TGTGCCAGCACAACAGGGCGTGAGATTGCTGAAGCTTTCTTT. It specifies CASTTGREIAEAFF.

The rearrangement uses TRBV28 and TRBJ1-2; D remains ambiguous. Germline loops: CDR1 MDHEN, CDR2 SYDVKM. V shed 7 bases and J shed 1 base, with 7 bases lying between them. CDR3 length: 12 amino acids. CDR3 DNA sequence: TGTGCCAGCAATACGTTTAACTATGGCTACACCTTC. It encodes CASNTFNYGYTF.

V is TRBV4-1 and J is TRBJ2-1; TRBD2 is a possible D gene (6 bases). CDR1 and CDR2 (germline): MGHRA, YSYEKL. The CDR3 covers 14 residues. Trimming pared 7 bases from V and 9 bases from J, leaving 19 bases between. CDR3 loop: CASKPGPLGGEQFF. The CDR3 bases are TGCGCCAGCAAACCGGGACCCCTCGGGGGTGAGCAGTTCTTC.

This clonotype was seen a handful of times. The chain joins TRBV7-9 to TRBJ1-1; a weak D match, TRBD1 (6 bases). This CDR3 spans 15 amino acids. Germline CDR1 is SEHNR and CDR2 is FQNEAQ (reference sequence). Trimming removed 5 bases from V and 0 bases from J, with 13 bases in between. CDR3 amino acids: CASSDWTEMNTEAFF. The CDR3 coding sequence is TGTGCCAGCAGCGACTGGACAGAGATGAACACTGAAGCTTTCTTT.

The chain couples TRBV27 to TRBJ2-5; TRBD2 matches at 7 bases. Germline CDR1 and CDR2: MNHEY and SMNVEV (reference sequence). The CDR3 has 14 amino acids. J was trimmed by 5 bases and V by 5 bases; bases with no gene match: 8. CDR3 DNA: TGTGCCAGCAGTCCATGGGACTATCGGGAGACCCAGTACTTC. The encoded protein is CASSPWDYRETQYF.

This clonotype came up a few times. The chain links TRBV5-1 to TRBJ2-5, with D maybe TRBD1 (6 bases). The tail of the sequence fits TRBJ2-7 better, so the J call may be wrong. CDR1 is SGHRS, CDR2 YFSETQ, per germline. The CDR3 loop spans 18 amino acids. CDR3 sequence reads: CASSLYKTRLLGTNEQYF. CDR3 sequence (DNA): TGCGCCAGCAGCTTGTATAAGACTCGGCTCCTTGGGACAAACGAGCAGTACTTC.

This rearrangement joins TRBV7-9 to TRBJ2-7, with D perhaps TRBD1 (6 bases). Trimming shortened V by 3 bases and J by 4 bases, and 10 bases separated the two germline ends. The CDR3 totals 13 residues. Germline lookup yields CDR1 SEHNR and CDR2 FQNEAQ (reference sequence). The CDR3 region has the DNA TGTGCCAGCAGCTTCTTGGACAGATACGAGCAGTACTTC. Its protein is CASSFLDRYEQYF.